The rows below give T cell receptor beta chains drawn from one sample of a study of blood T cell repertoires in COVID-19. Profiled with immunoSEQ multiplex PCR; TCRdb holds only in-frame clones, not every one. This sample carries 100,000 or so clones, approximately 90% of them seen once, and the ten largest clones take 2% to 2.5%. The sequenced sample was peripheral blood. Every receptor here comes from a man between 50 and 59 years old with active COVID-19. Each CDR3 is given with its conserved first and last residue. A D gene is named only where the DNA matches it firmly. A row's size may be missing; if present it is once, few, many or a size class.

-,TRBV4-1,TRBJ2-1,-,TGCGCCAGCAGCCAAGGGGCCCACAATGAGCAGTTCTTC,CASSQGAHNEQFF
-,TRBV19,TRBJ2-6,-,TGTGCCAGTAGTCCCAGGGCCAACGTCCTGACTTTC,CASSPRANVLTF
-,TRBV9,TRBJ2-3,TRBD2,TGTGCCAGCAGCGTGTACGGGGGGGGCACAGATACGCAGTATTTT,CASSVYGGGTDTQYF
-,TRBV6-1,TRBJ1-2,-,TGTGCCAGCAGTGTTACCCACTTAGACAGTGCCGTCTATGGCTACACCTTC,CASSVTHLDSAVYGYTF
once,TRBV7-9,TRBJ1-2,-,TGTGCCAGCAGCTTAGGACAGAGCCCCCCGTATGGCTACACCTTC,CASSLGQSPPYGYTF
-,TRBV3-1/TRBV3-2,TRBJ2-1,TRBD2,TGTGCCAGCAGAGGCGGGGGAAATTACAATGAGCAGTTCTTC,CASRGGGNYNEQFF
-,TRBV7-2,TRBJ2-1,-,TGTGCCAGCAGCTTAGCACGGGAGCGCCCCTACAATGAGCAGTTCTTC,CASSLARERPYNEQFF
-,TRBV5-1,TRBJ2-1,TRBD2,TGCGCCAGCAGCTTGTTCGCTAGCGGGGGTAATGAGCAGTTCTTC,CASSLFASGGNEQFF
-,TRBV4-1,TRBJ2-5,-,TGCGCCAGCAGCCTCCGACTCGGGGAGACCCAGTACTTC,CASSLRLGETQYF
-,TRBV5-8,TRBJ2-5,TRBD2,TGTGCCAGCAGAATTAGCGGGCAAGAGACCCAGTACTTC,CASRISGQETQYF
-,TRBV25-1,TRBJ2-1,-,TGTGCCAGCAGTGAGGTTGCCAGGGCCGTGGGTGAGCAGTTCTTC,CASSEVARAVGEQFF
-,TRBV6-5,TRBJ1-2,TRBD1,TGTGCCAGCAGTTACTCACGGACAGGGGGCGGCTATGGCTACACCTTC,CASSYSRTGGGYGYTF
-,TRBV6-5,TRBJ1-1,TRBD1,TGTGCCAGCAGCCGGACAGGGACCACTGAAGCTTTCTTT,CASSRTGTTEAFF
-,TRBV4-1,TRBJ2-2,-,TGCGCCAGCAGCCACCGACAGATGACGAACACCGGGGAGCTGTTTTTT,CASSHRQMTNTGELFF